A few counts support the clone carrying this TCR beta chain. Its antigen is not known. The sample originates from a study of CD8 T cells in ankylosing spondylitis. Study results and limitations: The disease-linked clones had a CD8+ phenotype and low blood frequencies. Ankylosing spondylitis blood appeared to carry a characteristic TCR beta motif of fewer than 10 highly homologous variants. Clones linked to disease were reported to show significant enrichment in matched ankylosing spondylitis synovial fluid.

TCRdb re-called the 5' RACE reads through MiXCR, storing one row per CDR3 protein. The sample comprises about 540,000 distinct CDR3 sequences, roughly 12% of which are singletons, and about 6.5% rests with the top ten. Germline lookup yields CDR1 SGHAT and CDR2 FQNNGV. The CDR3 is made up of 15 amino acids. V was pared by 1 base and J by 6 bases, with 5 bases of the junction left unmatched. Sequenced: blood, either unsorted or a sorted T cell fraction (not recorded which). The chain employs TRBV11-2 and TRBJ2-1; TRBD2 agrees at 8 bases. The receptor was derived from a male donor with ankylosing spondylitis. The CDR3: CASSLVREGGNEQFF. CDR3 DNA: TGTGCCAGCAGCTTAGTACGGGAGGGGGGCAATGAGCAGTTCTTC.